The T cell receptor beta chain under discussion was sequenced for a study of vaccination effects on CD4 cells after COVID-19. Study in general: Two-dose vaccination with either BNT162b2 or mRNA-1273 was given to the participants. With 7.5 to 10 ug/ml peptides and roughly 9.4 IU/ml IL-2, fewer than 2.5 million PBMC per well were cultured.

This clone was detected only a few times. Its antigen is undetermined. The table came from immunoSEQ multiplex PCR; TCRdb's copy has only in-frame clones and leaves some out. The data hold about 48,000 clones, with approximately 61% observed a single time. CDR3 length equals 16 residues. Trimming cost V 5 bases and J 2 bases; bases outside gene matches: 11. The V gene's germline CDR1 is SEHNR and CDR2 FQNEAQ (reference sequence). CD4+ T cells were isolated after less than 12 days of culture. All vaccine recipients tested negative for nucleocapsid antibodies and had never contracted SARS-CoV-2 infection. Study conclusions and caveats: Substantial clonal contraction characterized both infection- and vaccine-induced clones late after vaccination.

The source material was CD4+ T cells from PBMCs cultured without peptide, sampled before COVID-19 vaccination. The V and J genes are TRBV7-9 and TRBJ2-5; 7 nucleotides agree with TRBD1. The TCR comes from a human donor who received a COVID-19 vaccine. CDR3 residues: CASSPSPGQRQETQYF. The CDR3 nucleotides read TGTGCCAGCAGCCCCTCTCCGGGACAGAGGCAAGAGACCCAGTACTTC.